The present T cell receptor beta chain was sequenced within a study of shared clonotypes between healthy human individuals. Trimming took off 1 base at V and 6 bases at J, with 11 bases between the two ends. Germline V gives CDR1 LGHNA, CDR2 YNFKEQ. This CDR3 region has 14 residues. Naive CD8 cells comprised CD45RO-negative, CCR7-positively selected cells, excluding terminally differentiated effector memory CD45RA+ cells. Sequencing used immunoSEQ multiplex PCR; TCRdb keeps in-frame clones, though not all of them. The data contain more than 2 million clones, about 95% of them seen just once; the ten biggest clones take up roughly 1%.

The chain couples TRBV4-2 to TRBJ2-3; TRBD2 is a possible D gene (6 bases). The sequence came from a man aged 18 to 29 in good health. The sequenced material came from naive CD8+ T cells sorted from blood. The CDR3 spells CASSQGLGGDTQYF. The CDR3 DNA follows: TGTGCCAGCAGCCAAGGACTAGGTGGGGATACGCAGTATTTT.